This TCR beta chain was observed in a study of Ad26.COV2.S vaccination and SARS-CoV-2 variants (dated by TCRdb to the early 2020s). For the study in its entirety: Vaccine-arm donors came from COV1001, a multicentre, randomized, double-blind, placebo-controlled phase I-IIa trial of Ad26.COV2.S in healthy adults. Ad26.COV2.S was given intramuscularly at 5x10^10 or 1x10^11 viral particles, as a single shot or as two shots 56 days apart. TCRbeta repertoire sequencing was used to assess the specificity and breadth of SARS-CoV-2-reactive T cell receptors after Ad26.COV2.S vaccination. The TCR-sequenced set comprised approximately 32 samples: around 20 Ad26.COV2.S vaccine recipients, 5 placebo recipients and 8 SARS-CoV-2 convalescent individuals. Participants in the trial were split at random into five groups of five each, receiving low-dose or high-dose Ad26.COV2.S once or twice, or else placebo on both occasions. Throughout the experiments and outcome assessment, investigators stayed blinded to trial group allocation.

Broader findings and caveats from the paper: It was noted by the authors that total T cell responses may have been underestimated by the TCR breadth and depth analyses. The study lacked the statistical power to compare responses across vaccine doses or regimens. After vaccination, substantial breadth of spike-specific CD8+ and CD4+ T cell responses was reported. Higher spike-specific TCR breadth was observed in Ad26.COV2.S recipients than in placebo recipients (P = 0.0014). Comparable non-spike TCR breadth was observed between vaccine and placebo recipients, consistent with only spike being contained in the vaccine.

The immunoSEQ Assay was used to sequence TCRbeta CDR3 regions. After extraction, genomic DNA underwent amplification by bias-controlled multiplex PCR, followed by high-throughput sequencing. On the authors' methods: Collapsing and filtering of sequences were performed to quantify the absolute abundance of each unique TCRbeta CDR3 region. T cell fraction was estimated by normalizing TCRbeta template counts to usable DNA, with usable DNA measured through amplification of reference genes found in all nucleated cells. Repertoire TCRs were annotated as SARS-CoV-2-specific when V gene, CDR3 amino acid sequence and J gene were exactly matched to a known reactive TCR set. MIRA supplied the reference SARS-CoV-2 TCR set, which was filtered for enrichment in COVID-19-positive ImmuneCODE repertoires so that public or cross-reactive TCRs were removed. Based on the MIRA antigens, annotated TCRs were further analysed at the level of specific ORF or position within ORF. Breadth was defined as annotated unique rearrangements over total unique productive rearrangements; depth was the summed frequency of those rearrangements. Two-sided Wilcoxon rank-sum tests were applied when comparing TCR breadth between groups. What TCRdb holds here is the immuneACCESS table cut down to in-frame rearrangements. Part of the clones is not present; checked against another copy, under half of the missing clones reflect an unresolved V gene, and the others are unexplained. V, J and clone size are those of that table, while D and trimming were read from the DNA. Within this sample are some 420,000 clones, with more than 75% of them counted one time only. The ten largest account for roughly 4% of the sample.

Concerning this clone: Its specific antigen is unknown. The record has no base qualities; no much larger clone is one base away.

What the treatment or condition label conveys for this sample: roughly 19 received Ad26.COV2.S at low or high dose, single or two shots; several received placebo; per-sample allocation not given. Repertoires of vaccine and placebo recipients were sequenced from samples taken on day 63 after the first injection. Between 29 July and 7 August 2020, Cohort 1b enrolled some 25 adults aged 18-55 years at one site in Boston, USA. Ad26.COV2.S was a replication-incompetent adenovirus type 26 vector expressing a prefusion-stabilized SARS-CoV-2 spike protein from the original Wuhan strain. The cysteine opens and the phenylalanine closes a CDR3 of 16 amino acids. Only CDR3 DNA is held: 48 bases, read in frame from base 1. From the germline V gene, CDR1 is LGHNA and CDR2 is YSLEER. A distance of 13 bases separates the germline ends of V and J, which lose 0 bases and 1 base respectively.

The rearrangement combines TRBV4-3 with TRBJ2-7, with the D gene not confidently named. Sample: peripheral blood, taken in a trial of Ad26.COV2.S vaccine versus placebo. The receptor was isolated from a person aged 18-65 years who received the Ad26.COV2.S COVID-19 vaccine or a placebo. The CDR3 here reads CASSQDYGRSSYEQYF. The base sequence is TGCGCCAGCAGCCAAGATTACGGGCGGTCTTCCTACGAGCAGTACTTC.